This record looks at one T cell receptor beta chain sequence and its context. What it binds is not known. These data originate in a study of shared clonotypes between healthy human individuals. Across the study: Donor ages ranged 18 to 49 years: a couple of women, a few men. Study-wide findings and caveats: For sorted subsets, rarefaction showed incomplete sequencing despite large depth.

Sequencing used immunoSEQ multiplex PCR; TCRdb keeps in-frame clones, though not all of them. In the table there are under 2.5 million clones, roughly 90% of which are singletons. The donors were adults (healthy and HIV-negative) with no recent acute infections or vaccinations. In the CD4+ fraction, cells were divided into CD45RA+ naive and CD45RA-negative memory subsets. V dropped 9 bases and J dropped 5; count of bases not matched to a gene: 7. Germline V gene lookup returns CDR1 LNHDA and CDR2 SQIVND (reference sequence). The CDR3 is made up of 14 amino acids. The specimen sequenced was naive CD4+ T cells from PBMCs. Subset described: CD45RA+ positively selected. This receptor was taken from a man aged 18 to 30 in good health. Some clones in this sample may be carry-over from other donors' samples. The gene calls are TRBV19 and TRBJ1-3; 10 bases are shared with TRBD1. CDR3 loop: CASTRQGARNTIYF. CDR3 bases: TGTGCCAGCACAAGACAGGGGGCTAGAAACACCATATATTTT.